The table lists the clone carrying this TCR beta chain with many counts. Its specificity is not known. Every patient had bone marrow sampled while the disease was active. This library used approximately 390 ng RNA and molecular barcoded adaptors spanning alpha/delta and beta/gamma chains. MiXCR, run by TCRdb on the reads, gives a single entry per CDR3 protein. The profile shows under 150,000 distinct CDR3 sequences, about 13% of them singletons. The data belong to a study of read filtering for tumor transcriptome and immune sequencing. Study-level background: After DNase treatment, RNA was made into whole-transcriptome libraries.

The CDR3 length is 13 residues. After removal of 6 bases from V and 7 bases from J, the junction contained 3 bases not matched to a gene. Germline V gives CDR1 MNHEY, CDR2 SMNVEV (reference sequence). Whole-study findings and limits: The CD138-negative fraction was mixed bone marrow immune cells, not pure T cells. Correlation between methods rose after single-read clonotypes were removed.

V gene TRBV27 combines with J gene TRBJ1-4, with TRBD1 matching 9 bases. Sequenced material: a population of CD138-negative cells sorted from bone marrow. This receptor was obtained from a donor at least 40 years old with multiple myeloma. The CDR3 DNA sequence: TGTGCCAGCAGGGGACAGGGCGGTGAAAAACTGTTTTTT. This translates into CASRGQGGEKLFF.